This is a list of T cell receptor beta chains from one sample in a study of identical twins. TCRdb fed the 5' RACE reads into MiXCR, producing one record per CDR3 protein. This sample yields about 1.7 million distinct CDR3 sequences, of which roughly a third are seen a single time; around 0.25% belongs to the top ten. Sample: cord blood. These receptors were taken from a newborn girl in good health. CDR3s include the opening cysteine and the closing phenylalanine or tryptophan. A D gene is named only where the DNA matches it firmly. The listing skips clone size in some rows; elsewhere it reads once, few, many or a size class.

few,14,TRBJ1-2,TRBD1,TRBV20-1,CSARGTGGYYGYTF,TGCAGTGCTAGGGGGACAGGGGGTTACTATGGCTACACCTTC
few,14,TRBJ2-4,TRBD1,TRBV10-3,CAISTGQRKNIQYF,TGTGCCATCAGCACGGGACAGAGGAAAAACATTCAGTACTTC
-,15,TRBJ2-5,TRBD1,TRBV25-1,CASSDIRGLRETQYF,TGTGCCAGCAGTGACATCAGGGGGCTTAGAGAGACCCAGTACTTC
few,13,TRBJ1-5,-,TRBV20-1,CSARTFTGQPQHF,TGCAGTGCTAGGACATTCACTGGGCAGCCCCAGCATTTT
few,14,TRBJ1-2,TRBD1,TRBV5-1,CASSLAGDRDGYTF,TGCGCCAGCAGCTTGGCGGGCGACAGGGATGGCTACACCTTC
-,12,TRBJ2-1,-,TRBV20-1,CSARAGPEGTFF,TGCAGTGCTAGAGCTGGGCCAGAGGGGACGTTCTTC
-,14,TRBJ2-7,TRBD1,TRBV6-5,CASSTTGTGVEQYF,TGTGCCAGCAGTACGACCGGGACAGGGGTCGAGCAGTACTTC
few,17,TRBJ2-5,TRBD2,TRBV5-1,CASSLALAGAYQETQYF,TGCGCCAGCAGCTTGGCGCTAGCGGGGGCGTACCAAGAGACCCAGTACTTC
many,14,TRBJ2-3,-,TRBV27,CASSLTMGSDTQYF,TGTGCCAGCAGTCTAACCATGGGCTCAGATACGCAGTATTTT
few,15,TRBJ2-3,-,TRBV20-1,CSARDLRPSTDTQYF,TGCAGTGCTAGAGATTTGCGGCCTAGCACAGATACGCAGTATTTT
-,12,TRBJ2-7,-,TRBV2,CASRTNSYKQYF,TGTGCCAGCAGGACTAACAGCTACAAGCAGTACTTC
many,15,TRBJ2-4,TRBD1,TRBV29-1,CSVEDPGQGKNIQYF,TGCAGCGTTGAAGATCCCGGACAGGGGAAAAACATTCAGTACTTC
-,15,TRBJ2-7,-,TRBV6-5,CASSYEGYPSYEQYF,TGTGCCAGCAGTTACGAGGGGTATCCCTCCTACGAGCAGTACTTC
few,13,TRBJ2-5,-,TRBV6-6,CASSPSWGETQYF,TGTGCCAGCAGCCCTTCGTGGGGAGAGACCCAGTACTTC
-,16,TRBJ2-4,-,TRBV21-1,CASSKTANLAKNIQYF,TGTGCCAGCAGCAAAACGGCTAACCTAGCCAAAAACATTCAGTACTTC
-,13,TRBJ1-4,-,TRBV24-1,CATSKGFGEKLFF,TGTGCCACCAGTAAAGGGTTCGGTGAAAAACTGTTTTTT
-,16,TRBJ2-5,TRBD2,TRBV11-2,CASSTRLAGAQETQYF,TGTGCCAGCAGCACCAGACTAGCGGGGGCCCAAGAGACCCAGTACTTC
-,16,TRBJ2-2,-,TRBV20-1,CSARDGGTVNTGELFF,TGCAGTGCTAGAGATGGGGGGACAGTTAACACCGGGGAGCTGTTTTTT
-,15,TRBJ2-1,TRBD2,TRBV3-1,CASSPTSGIGNEQFF,TGTGCCAGCAGCCCTACTAGCGGGATCGGTAATGAGCAGTTCTTC
few,15,TRBJ2-3,-,TRBV10-3,CAISETEVETDTQYF,TGTGCCATCAGTGAGACCGAGGTGGAGACAGATACGCAGTATTTT
-,17,TRBJ2-7,TRBD2,TRBV9,CASSVSPTREGPYEQYF,TGTGCCAGCAGCGTAAGTCCAACACGGGAGGGTCCCTACGAGCAGTACTTC
few,15,TRBJ1-1,-,TRBV12-3/TRBV12-4,CASRTRSIRVTEAFF,TGTGCCAGCAGAACACGGAGTATAAGGGTCACTGAAGCTTTCTTT
-,17,TRBJ2-7,TRBD2,TRBV6-5,CASSYSIRPSGYNEQYF,TGTGCCAGCAGTTACTCGATAAGGCCTAGCGGGTACAATGAGCAGTACTTC
few,13,TRBJ2-7,TRBD1,TRBV12-3/TRBV12-4,CASGRQGPYEQYF,TGTGCCAGCGGACGACAGGGTCCCTACGAGCAGTACTTC
many,13,TRBJ2-1,-,TRBV4-1,CASSQVAYNEQFF,TGTGCCAGCAGCCAGGTGGCCTACAATGAGCAGTTCTTC
-,15,TRBJ1-2,-,TRBV20-1,CSARDRSRTIYGYTF,TGCAGTGCTAGAGATCGTTCGAGGACGATCTATGGCTACACCTTC
-,14,TRBJ1-2,-,TRBV7-4,CASSLGIALGGYTF,TGTGCCAGCAGCTTAGGAATCGCCCTGGGGGGCTACACCTTC
-,13,TRBJ2-1,-,TRBV20-1,CSARGGEYNEQFF,TGCAGTGCCAGGGGGGGGGAATACAATGAGCAGTTCTTC